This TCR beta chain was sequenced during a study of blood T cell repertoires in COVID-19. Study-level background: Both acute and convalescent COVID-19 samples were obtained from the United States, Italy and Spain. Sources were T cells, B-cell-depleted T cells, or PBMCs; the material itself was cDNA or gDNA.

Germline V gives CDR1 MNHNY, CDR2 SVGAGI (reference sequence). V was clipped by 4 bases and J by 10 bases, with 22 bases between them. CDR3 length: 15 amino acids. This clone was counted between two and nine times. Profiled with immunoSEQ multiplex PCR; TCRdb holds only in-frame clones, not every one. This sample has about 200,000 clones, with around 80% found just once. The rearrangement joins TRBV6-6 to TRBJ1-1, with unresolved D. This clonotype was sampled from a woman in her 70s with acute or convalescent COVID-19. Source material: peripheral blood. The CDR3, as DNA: TGTGCCAGCAGTTCTCCGAGCGGCAGGTCCCTTTCAGCTTTCTTT. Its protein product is CASSSPSGRSLSAFF.